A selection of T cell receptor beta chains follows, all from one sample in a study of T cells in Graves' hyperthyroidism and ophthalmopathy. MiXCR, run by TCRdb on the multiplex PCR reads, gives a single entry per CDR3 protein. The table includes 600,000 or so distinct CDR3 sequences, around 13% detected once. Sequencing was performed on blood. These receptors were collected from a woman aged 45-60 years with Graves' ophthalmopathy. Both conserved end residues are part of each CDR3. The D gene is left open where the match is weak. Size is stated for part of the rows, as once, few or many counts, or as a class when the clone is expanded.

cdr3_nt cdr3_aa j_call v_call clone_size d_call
TGTGCCAGCAGCGGAGCCCAATGGGTCAATGAGCAGTTCTTC CASSGAQWVNEQFF TRBJ2-1 TRBV28 . .
TGTGCCAGCAGCTTGATCGGGGGGGTAACTGAAGCTTTCTTT CASSLIGGVTEAFF TRBJ1-1 TRBV5-8 . .
TGTGCCTGGAGTTCCGACAGGGACTCGAACACTGAAGCTTTCTTT CAWSSDRDSNTEAFF TRBJ1-1 TRBV30 . TRBD1
TGCAGCGTCAACAGGGGGTACTCTTATGGCTACACCTTC CSVNRGYSYGYTF TRBJ1-2 TRBV29-1 . TRBD1
TGCGCCAGCAGGGGCAGTTTGAACACTGAAGCTTTCTTT CASRGSLNTEAFF TRBJ1-1 TRBV5-1 . .
TGTGCCAGCAGTTTTTACAGGGGGGGAAATCAGCCCCAGCATTTT CASSFYRGGNQPQHF TRBJ1-5 TRBV28 many TRBD1
TGTGCCAGCAGCTTTGATAGCAACTATGGCTACACCTTC CASSFDSNYGYTF TRBJ1-2 TRBV6-1 . .
TGTGCCAGCAGTGAAGTGAGGCTAGCGGGCCGCACCGGGGAGCTGTTTTTT CASSEVRLAGRTGELFF TRBJ2-2 TRBV2 . TRBD2
TGCAGCGTTGTCCGGGCACAATCCAATGAGCAGTTCTTC CSVVRAQSNEQFF TRBJ2-1 TRBV29-1 many .
TGTGCCAGCAGCAAACATAGAGCAAACACCATATATTTT CASSKHRANTIYF TRBJ1-3 TRBV28 . .
TGTGCCACCAAAACGAGGGACAGGGTCAATGAGCAGTTCTTC CATKTRDRVNEQFF TRBJ2-1 TRBV6-1 . TRBD1
TGTGCCAGCAGATCCCTGGGACAGGGGACAGATACGCAGTATTTT CASRSLGQGTDTQYF TRBJ2-3 TRBV7-3 many TRBD1
TGTGCCAGCAGTCTGCCTCTGATGGCCTACGAGCAGTACTTC CASSLPLMAYEQYF TRBJ2-7 TRBV28 many .
TGCAGCGTTGAAGGGCGCTTGTCTGGAAACACCATATATTTT CSVEGRLSGNTIYF TRBJ1-3 TRBV29-1 . .
TGTGCCAGCAGTTTAATTCAGGGGGCTGTAGTAGATACGCAGTATTTT CASSLIQGAVVDTQYF TRBJ2-3 TRBV28 many TRBD1
TGTGCCAGCAGTTACTCTCGAAGTGAGCAGTTCTTC CASSYSRSEQFF TRBJ2-1 TRBV6-2/TRBV6-3 many .